This passage covers 30 T cell receptor beta chains from one sample sequenced in a study of blood T cell repertoires in COVID-19 (dated by TCRdb to 2019 to 2021). Libraries were made using the immunoSEQ multiplex PCR assay. The source is immuneACCESS, and TCRdb retained only in-frame sequences with V and J called. Part of the clones is not carried over; for the studies checked, unresolved V genes explain less than half of this, and the remainder is unexplained. Recorded for this sample are around 110,000 clones; approximately 82% of them occurred a single time. Over 2% of the sample comes from the top ten. Input material: peripheral blood. The receptors derive from a young man with acute or convalescent COVID-19.

The chain uses TRBV5-6 and TRBJ2-1; TRBD2 matches at 7 bases. V was clipped by 4 bases and J by 7 bases; unmatched bases: 11. The CDR3 is 15 residues long. Per germline, CDR1 SGHDT and CDR2 YYEEEE. Here the CDR3 DNA reads TGTGCCAGCAGCCCCTTGGGGGGGAGTTATAATGAGCAGTTCTTC. The encoded protein is CASSPLGGSYNEQFF.

CDR3 protein: CASSYGGGAITEAFF. The DNA of the CDR3 is TGTGCCAGTAGTTACGGTGGGGGGGCAATAACTGAAGCTTTCTTT. The rearrangement uses TRBV19 and TRBJ1-1, with D perhaps matching TRBD1 (6 bases). The CDR3 has 15 amino acids. CDR1 and CDR2 from the germline V gene are LNHDA and SQIVND (reference sequence). Trimming took 5 bases from V and 5 from J, leaving 18 bases between them.

The genes are TRBV10-2 and TRBJ2-5; 10 bases fit TRBD1. This CDR3 is built from 14 residues. Germline lookup yields CDR1 WSHSY and CDR2 SAAADI. Trimming cost V 2 bases and J 5 bases; bases outside gene matches: 2. CDR3 in amino acids: CASSEGQGGETQYF. The CDR3 region has the DNA TGCGCCAGCAGTGAGGGACAGGGGGGGGAGACCCAGTACTTC.

This sequence joins TRBV19 and TRBJ2-1, with TRBD2 identical over 15 bases. CDR3 length: 18 residues. Germline CDR1 LNHDA, CDR2 SQIVND (reference sequence). With 6 bases clipped from V and 7 bases from J, the junction kept 13 bases outside the gene matches. The CDR3 coding sequence is TGTGCCAGTAGCCCGCTCCCCGGGACTAGCGGGAGGTATAATGAGCAGTTCTTC. Encoded protein: CASSPLPGTSGRYNEQFF.

This clone showed up just a few times. V is TRBV5-1 and J is TRBJ1-2; D is possibly TRBD1 (5 bases). Germline CDR1 and CDR2: SGHRS and YFSETQ. Trimming took off 6 bases at V and 5 bases at J, with 17 bases between the two ends. This CDR3 region has 14 residues. CDR3 sequence (DNA): TGCGCCAGCACAGTCGGGGGAGGAGAGTATGGCTACACCTTC. It is translated as CASTVGGGEYGYTF.

The J gene is TRBJ2-7, the V gene TRBV10-3; D possibly corresponds to TRBD1 (5 bases). CDR1 and CDR2 from the germline V gene are ENHRY and SYGVKD. The CDR3 consists of 13 residues. Trimming removed 5 bases from V and 0 bases from J, with 8 bases in between. CDR3 sequence: CAISRDSSYEQYV. The CDR3, as DNA: TGTGCCATCAGTAGAGACAGCTCCTACGAGCAGTACGTC.

The chain employs TRBV4-1 and TRBJ1-2, with D perhaps TRBD1 (6 bases). Trimming cost V 1 base and J 2 bases, with 8 bases left between them. The CDR3 consists of 14 residues. Germline CDR1 reads MGHRA; CDR2 reads YSYEKL. The CDR3 bases are TGCGCCAGCAGCCAAGTCGGACAGAACTATGGCTACACCTTC. It yields the protein CASSQVGQNYGYTF.

This sequence joins TRBV10-1 and TRBJ2-2, with D perhaps matching TRBD2 (6 bases). This CDR3 comprises 15 residues. Deletions cut 6 bases from V and 0 bases from J, with 11 bases between. CDR1 is WNHNN and CDR2 is SYGVQD in the germline V gene (reference sequence). The CDR3 nucleotides are TGCGCCAGCAGGCGGGCGGGGCCGAACACCGGGGAGCTGTTTTTT. Protein sequence: CASRRAGPNTGELFF.

This chain uses TRBV27 with TRBJ1-5; D is perhaps TRBD1 (5 bases). This CDR3 has 16 amino acids. The V end was cut by 1 base, the J end by 4 bases, with 14 bases between. Per the germline V gene, CDR1 is MNHEY and CDR2 is SMNVEV (reference sequence). The CDR3 here is CASSLYAEQANQPQHF. The CDR3 bases are TGTGCCAGCAGTTTATACGCTGAACAGGCTAATCAGCCCCAGCATTTT.

The J gene is TRBJ2-3, the V gene TRBV13; 10 bases align to TRBD2. Unmatched junction bases numbered 1, after V lost 4 bases and J lost 6 bases. This CDR3 spans 13 amino acids. CDR1 PRHDT and CDR2 FYEKMQ come from the germline V gene (reference sequence). CDR3 in DNA: TGTGCCAGCAGCTCGACTAGCGGGGATACGCAGTATTTT. Protein product: CASSSTSGDTQYF. Complete variable domain (other parts from reference TRBV13 and TRBJ2-3): AAGVIQSPRHLIKEKRETATLKCYPIPRHDTVYWYQQGPGQDPQFLISFYEKMQSDKGSIPDRFSAQQFSDYHSELNMSSLELGDSALYFCASSSTSGDTQYFGPGTRLTVL.

The V call is TRBV6-5, the J call TRBJ1-6, with 10 bases aligning to TRBD1. The J segment lost 7 bases and the V segment lost 7 bases, leaving 4 bases of the junction unmatched. There are 14 residues in the CDR3. Germline V gives CDR1 MNHEY, CDR2 SVGAGI. CDR3 DNA: TGTGCCAGCACCCCGGGACAGGGGAATTCACCCCTCCACTTT. Translated, it gives CASTPGQGNSPLHF.

This chain connects TRBV5-6 to TRBJ1-4; 7 positions match TRBD1. V shed 3 bases and J 6 bases; nucleotides not matched to a gene: 8. The CDR3 has 15 residues. CDR1 is SGHDT, CDR2 YYEEEE, per germline. CDR3 loop: CASSSGSTGDEKLFF. In nucleotides, the CDR3 is TGTGCCAGCAGCTCGGGTAGCACAGGGGATGAAAAACTGTTTTTT.

The rearrangement uses TRBV4-2 and TRBJ1-4; D unresolved. Per germline, CDR1 LGHNA and CDR2 YNFKEQ. CDR3 length equals 15 residues. V was trimmed by 1 base and J by 6 bases, leaving 12 bases between them. The CDR3 nucleotides are TGTGCCAGCAGCCAAGCTCCCGGGTTAGATGAAAAACTGTTTTTT. Residues: CASSQAPGLDEKLFF.

DNA for the CDR3: TGTGCCAGCAGTGAATTTCAGCGGGGTAATTCACCCCTCCACTTT. This gives the protein CASSEFQRGNSPLHF. This sequence joins TRBV6-1 and TRBJ1-6; D remains unclear. The germline gives CDR1 MNHNS, CDR2 SASEGT. CDR3 length: 15 residues. With 2 bases removed from V and 6 bases from J, the gap between germline ends came to 11 bases.

The count of this clone is one. This chain uses TRBV13 with TRBJ2-3; D call uncertain. This CDR3 contains 14 residues. V lost 4 bases, J lost 2 bases, and 10 bases lay in between. Germline CDR1 PRHDT, CDR2 FYEKMQ (reference sequence). The CDR3: CASSSGRSTDTQYF. The CDR3 nucleotides are TGTGCCAGCAGCTCAGGTCGGTCCACAGATACGCAGTATTTT.

In DNA, the CDR3 is TGTGCCAGCAGCTTGGGGGGACTAGCGGGTTACAATGAGCAGTTCTTC. It yields the protein CASSLGGLAGYNEQFF. V is TRBV5-4 and J is TRBJ2-1; 12 nucleotides align to TRBD2. The CDR3 contains 16 residues. The V gene end was trimmed by 0 bases and the J gene end by 4 bases; junction bases not matched to a gene: 2. The germline V gene has CDR1 SGHNT and CDR2 YYREEE (reference sequence). The variable domain in full, with the rest retrieved from reference TRBV5-4 and TRBJ2-1, is ETGVTQSPTHLIKTRGQQVTLRCSSQSGHNTVSWYQQALGQGPQFIFQYYREEENGRGNFPPRFSGLQFPNYSSELNVNALELDDSALYLCASSLGGLAGYNEQFFGPGTRLTVL.

The rearrangement joins TRBV19 to TRBJ2-1, with D perhaps matching TRBD1 or TRBD2 (11 bases each). The V gene lost 6 bases and the J gene lost 8 bases, with 32 bases spanning the gap. This CDR3 has 19 residues. Germline loops: CDR1 LNHDA, CDR2 SQIVND (reference sequence). CDR3 coding DNA: TGTGCCAGTAGGAGGGGACAGGGGGAGGGACTAGCGGCTCTCCATGAGCAGTTCTTC. This sequence encodes CASRRGQGEGLAALHEQFF.

The chain recombines TRBV15 with TRBJ2-7, with TRBD1 matching over 11 bases. Germline CDR1 LNHNV, CDR2 YYDKDF (reference sequence). The junction had 9 bases not matched to a gene; V was cut back by 3 bases and J by 5 bases. The CDR3 loop spans 16 amino acids. CDR3 in amino acids: CATSRENGQGADEQYF. Here the CDR3 DNA reads TGTGCCACCAGCAGGGAGAATGGACAGGGGGCTGACGAGCAGTACTTC.

The rearrangement joins TRBV2 to TRBJ2-5; D might be TRBD2 (6 bases). Trimming pared 2 bases from V and 1 base from J, leaving 8 bases between. Germline loops: CDR1 SNHLY, CDR2 FYNNEI. This CDR3 comprises 14 residues. The chain's CDR3 is CASSERRGQETQYF. CDR3 DNA sequence: TGTGCCAGCAGTGAACGGAGGGGCCAAGAGACCCAGTACTTC.

The chain carries TRBV11-2 and TRBJ2-2, with TRBD1 matching 8 bases. The length of the CDR3 is 17 residues. Germline loops: CDR1 SGHAT, CDR2 FQNNGV. Trimming cost V 0 bases and J 3 bases; bases outside gene matches: 6. CDR3 amino acids: CASSLDPGGGYTGELFF. The CDR3 bases are TGTGCCAGCAGCTTAGATCCAGGGGGCGGGTACACCGGGGAGCTGTTTTTT.

CDR3 sequence: CASSFGPGGETQYF. For the CDR3, the DNA is TGTGCCAGCAGTTTCGGCCCCGGCGGAGAGACCCAGTACTTC. The V gene is TRBV6-5, the J gene TRBJ2-5; the D is unclear. The germline V gene has CDR1 MNHEY and CDR2 SVGAGI. The CDR3 is 14 amino acids. With 4 bases removed from V and 4 bases from J, the gap between germline ends came to 13 bases.

This sequence joins TRBV29-1 and TRBJ1-1; D call uncertain. The CDR3 contains 12 residues. The V and J ends lost 5 bases and 3 bases respectively, with 10 bases between them. Germline V lookup: CDR1 SQVTM, CDR2 ANQGSEA. CDR3 loop: CSVRVGDTEAFF. Written as DNA, the CDR3 is TGCAGCGTTCGCGTAGGAGACACTGAAGCTTTCTTT. Looking up the rest from reference TRBV29-1 and TRBJ1-1 gives the full variable domain: SAVISQKPSRDICQRGTSLTIQCQVDSQVTMMFWYRQQPGQSLTLIATANQGSEATYESGFVIDKFPISRPNLTFSTLTVSNMSPEDSSIYLCSVRVGDTEAFFGQGTRLTVV.

The chain uses TRBV7-2 and TRBJ1-6; the D gene is possibly TRBD1 (5 bases). The CDR3 has 13 residues. The germline CDR1 and CDR2 sequences are SGHTA and FQGNSA. The ends were cut back, 5 bases at V and 9 bases at J, with 11 bases in the middle. The CDR3 nucleotides read TGTGCCAGCAGCGCCGGACACGTTTCACCCCTCCACTTT. Protein product: CASSAGHVSPLHF.

The rearrangement uses TRBV28 and TRBJ1-5; 9 bases agree with TRBD1. The CDR3 length is 15 residues. Trimming took 1 base from V and 7 from J; bases not matched to a gene: 5. CDR1 MDHEN and CDR2 SYDVKM come from the germline V gene. In nucleotides, the CDR3 is TGTGCCAGCAGTTTATACAGGGGGCCGGAGCAGCCCCAGCATTTT. This sequence encodes CASSLYRGPEQPQHF.

There are a few counts of this clone. The chain couples TRBV27 to TRBJ1-2, with 11 bases fitting TRBD1. CDR1 and CDR2 from the germline V gene are MNHEY and SMNVEV (reference sequence). Germline trimming cut 5 bases from V and 7 bases from J; bases unmatched to any gene: 9. The CDR3 has 15 amino acids. The CDR3: CASSPDGQGASGYTF. The DNA of the CDR3 is TGTGCCAGCAGTCCCGACGGACAGGGGGCCAGTGGCTACACCTTC.

This rearrangement joins TRBV6-6 to TRBJ1-2; D may be TRBD1 (5 bases). The germline gives CDR1 MNHNY, CDR2 SVGAGI (reference sequence). Trimming shortened V by 6 bases and J by 3 bases, and 8 bases separated the two germline ends. The CDR3 covers 12 residues. The CDR3 DNA reads TGTGCCAGCAGGGGGGAGGACTATGGCTACACCTTC. Translation: CASRGEDYGYTF.

J is TRBJ2-1 and V is TRBV6-5; D not resolved. V was trimmed by 5 bases and J by 5 bases, leaving 13 bases between them. The CDR3 runs 14 residues. The germline V gene has CDR1 MNHEY and CDR2 SVGAGI. CDR3 loop: CASSPLGAHNEQFF. The CDR3 DNA reads TGTGCCAGCAGTCCTCTAGGCGCACACAATGAGCAGTTCTTC.

The V and J genes are TRBV27 and TRBJ1-5; possibly TRBD1 for D (6 bases). The germline V and J ends were trimmed by 4 bases and 5 bases, with 6 bases remaining between them. The germline gives CDR1 MNHEY, CDR2 SMNVEV (reference sequence). This CDR3 comprises 12 residues. CDR3 loop: CASSYRDQPQHF. The CDR3 nucleotides read TGTGCCAGCAGTTACAGGGATCAGCCCCAGCATTTT.

The gene calls are TRBV7-6 and TRBJ2-1; 11 bases are a match to TRBD2. There are 18 residues in the CDR3. In germline, CDR1 is SGHVS, CDR2 FNYEAQ. V was pared by 1 base and J by 6 bases, with 11 bases of the junction left unmatched. The CDR3 DNA reads TGTGCCAGCAGCTTAGTGGTATCCGGGACTAGCGGAATCAATGAGCAGTTCTTC. Translating it yields CASSLVVSGTSGINEQFF.

V usage is TRBV4-3 and J usage is TRBJ1-4; D may be TRBD1 (5 bases). V was clipped by 0 bases and J by 6 bases, with 14 bases between them. The CDR3 sequence is 16 residues long. In germline, CDR1 is LGHNA, CDR2 YSLEER. CDR3 in amino acids: CASSQEAGGGHEKLFF. CDR3 DNA sequence: TGCGCCAGCAGCCAAGAGGCGGGGGGAGGCCATGAAAAACTGTTTTTT.